This TCR beta chain was profiled in a study of blood T cell repertoires in COVID-19. Study overall: Samples taken during acute and convalescent COVID-19 were collected in the United States, Italy and Spain. T cells, B-cell-depleted T cells, or PBMCs provided the cDNA or gDNA that served as material.

The CDR3 has 17 residues. The V segment lost 3 bases and the J segment 0 bases; nucleotides outside the gene matches: 4. Germline V gene data show CDR1 as SGHTA and CDR2 as FQGNSA. Clones were read by immunoSEQ multiplex PCR, and TCRdb kept only the in-frame ones, dropping some. The sample has some 110,000 clones; about 93% are singletons. This clonotype was obtained from a man aged 45 to 65 with COVID-19, enrolled during active disease. Sample: peripheral blood. The chain has TRBV7-2 and TRBJ2-1; 11 bases are shared with TRBD2. The CDR3 nucleotides read TGTGCCAGCAGCTTGTCTACTAGCGGGAGCTCCTACAATGAGCAGTTCTTC. Translating gives CASSLSTSGSSYNEQFF.